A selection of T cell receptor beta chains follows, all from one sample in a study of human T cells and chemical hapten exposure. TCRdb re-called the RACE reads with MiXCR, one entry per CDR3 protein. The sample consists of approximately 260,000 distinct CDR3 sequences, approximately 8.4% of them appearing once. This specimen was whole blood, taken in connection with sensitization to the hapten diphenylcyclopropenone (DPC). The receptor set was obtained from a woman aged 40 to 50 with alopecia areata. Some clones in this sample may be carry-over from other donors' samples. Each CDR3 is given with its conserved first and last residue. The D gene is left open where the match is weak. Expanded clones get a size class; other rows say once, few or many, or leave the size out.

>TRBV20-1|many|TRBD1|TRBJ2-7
CSARETGPFYEQYF
TGCAGTGCTAGAGAGACAGGGCCATTCTACGAGCAGTACTTC
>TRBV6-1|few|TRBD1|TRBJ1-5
CASSSDRVLYSNQPQHF
TGTGCCAGCAGTTCTGACAGGGTACTCTATAGCAATCAGCCCCAGCATTTT
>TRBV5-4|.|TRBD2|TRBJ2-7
CASSTGGYYEQYF
TGTGCCAGCAGCACGGGAGGTTACTACGAGCAGTACTTC
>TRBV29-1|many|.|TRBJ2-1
CSVTSSYNEQFF
TGCAGCGTTACTAGCTCCTACAATGAGCAGTTCTTC
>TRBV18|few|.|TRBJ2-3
CASSPAEGTDTQYF
TGTGCCAGCTCACCGGCCGAGGGCACAGATACGCAGTATTTT
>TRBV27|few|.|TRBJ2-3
CAQPRSMGARPDTQYF
TGTGCCCAGCCCCGGTCCATGGGGGCTAGACCAGATACGCAGTATTTT
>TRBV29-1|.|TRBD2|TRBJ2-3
CSVGNLAGGYEVGTDTQYF
TGCAGCGTTGGTAATCTAGCGGGAGGTTACGAGGTGGGCACAGATACGCAGTATTTT
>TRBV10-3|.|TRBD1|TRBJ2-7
CAIRRDRYEQYF
TGTGCCATCAGACGGGACAGGTACGAGCAGTACTTC
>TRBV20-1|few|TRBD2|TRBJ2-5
CSALAGHQETQYF
TGCAGTGCTCTAGCGGGGCACCAAGAGACCCAGTACTTC
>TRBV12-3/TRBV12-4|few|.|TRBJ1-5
CASAPGDDQPQHF
TGTGCCAGCGCACCGGGGGATGATCAGCCCCAGCATTTT
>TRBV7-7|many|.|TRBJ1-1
CASSQDRLTEAFF
TGTGCTAGCAGCCAGGACAGACTAACTGAAGCTTTCTTT
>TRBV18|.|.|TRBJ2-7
CASSGSSEQYF
TGTGCCAGCTCCGGTTCGAGCGAGCAGTACTTC
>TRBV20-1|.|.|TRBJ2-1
CSAAWRYNEQFF
TGCAGTGCAGCGTGGCGATACAATGAGCAGTTCTTC
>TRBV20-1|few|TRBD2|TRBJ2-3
CSASARLAQSTDTQYF
TGCAGTGCTAGTGCCCGACTAGCGCAAAGCACAGATACGCAGTATTTT
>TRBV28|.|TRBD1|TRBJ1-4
CASSLTLGTANEKLFF
TGTGCCAGCAGTTTAACCCTGGGGACAGCGAATGAAAAACTGTTTTTT
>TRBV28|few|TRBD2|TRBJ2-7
CASRPGLAGAYEQYF
TGTGCCAGCAGGCCGGGACTAGCGGGAGCCTACGAGCAGTACTTC
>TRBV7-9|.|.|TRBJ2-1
CASSLGGGGWYYNEQFF
TGTGCCAGCAGCTTAGGGGGTGGTGGATGGTACTACAATGAGCAGTTCTTC